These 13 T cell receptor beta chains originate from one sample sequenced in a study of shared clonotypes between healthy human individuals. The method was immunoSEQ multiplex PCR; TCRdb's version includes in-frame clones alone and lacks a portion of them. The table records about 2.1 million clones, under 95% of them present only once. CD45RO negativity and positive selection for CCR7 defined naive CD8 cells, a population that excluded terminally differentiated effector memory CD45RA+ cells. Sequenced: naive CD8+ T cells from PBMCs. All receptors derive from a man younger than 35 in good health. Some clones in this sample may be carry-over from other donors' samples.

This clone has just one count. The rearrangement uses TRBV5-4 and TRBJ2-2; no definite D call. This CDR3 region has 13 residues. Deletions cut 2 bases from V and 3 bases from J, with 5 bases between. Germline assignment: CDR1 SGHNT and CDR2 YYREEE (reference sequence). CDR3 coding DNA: TGTGCCAGCAGCTTCCGGGACACCGGGGAGCTGTTTTTT. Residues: CASSFRDTGELFF.

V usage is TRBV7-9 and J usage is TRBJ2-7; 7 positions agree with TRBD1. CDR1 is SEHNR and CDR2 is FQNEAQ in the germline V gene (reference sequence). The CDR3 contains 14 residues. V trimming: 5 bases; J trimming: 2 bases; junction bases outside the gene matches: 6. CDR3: CASSRGQAPYEQYF. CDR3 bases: TGTGCCAGCAGCCGTGGACAGGCCCCCTACGAGCAGTACTTC.

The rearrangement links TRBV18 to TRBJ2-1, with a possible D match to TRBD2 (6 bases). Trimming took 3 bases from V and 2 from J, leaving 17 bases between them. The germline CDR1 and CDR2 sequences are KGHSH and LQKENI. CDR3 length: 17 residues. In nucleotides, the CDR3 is TGTGCCAGCTCACCGAACGGGGGAGTTGGGGCCTACAATGAGCAGTTCTTC. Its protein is CASSPNGGVGAYNEQFF.

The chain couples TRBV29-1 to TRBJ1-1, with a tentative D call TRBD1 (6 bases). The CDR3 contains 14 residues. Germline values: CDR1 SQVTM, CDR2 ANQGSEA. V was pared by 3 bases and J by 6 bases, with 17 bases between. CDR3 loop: CSVEGTSLGPEAFF. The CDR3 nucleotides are TGCAGCGTTGAGGGGACATCCTTAGGCCCTGAAGCTTTCTTT.

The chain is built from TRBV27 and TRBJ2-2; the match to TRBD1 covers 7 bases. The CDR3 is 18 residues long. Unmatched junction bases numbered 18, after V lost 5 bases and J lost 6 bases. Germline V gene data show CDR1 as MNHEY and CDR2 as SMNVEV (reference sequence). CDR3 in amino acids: CASSLVFLTGVRAGELFF. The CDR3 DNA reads TGTGCCAGCAGTCTAGTTTTCCTAACAGGGGTAAGGGCCGGGGAGCTGTTTTTT.

The CDR3 sequence: CASSLGQDTDTQYF. CDR3 sequence (DNA): TGTGCCAGCAGCTTAGGACAGGACACAGATACGCAGTATTTT. The rearrangement links TRBV7-8 to TRBJ2-3, with D perhaps TRBD1 (6 bases). Deletions cut 1 base from V and 2 bases from J, with 7 bases between. The CDR3 contains 14 residues. Germline CDR1 and CDR2: SGHVS and FQNEAQ.

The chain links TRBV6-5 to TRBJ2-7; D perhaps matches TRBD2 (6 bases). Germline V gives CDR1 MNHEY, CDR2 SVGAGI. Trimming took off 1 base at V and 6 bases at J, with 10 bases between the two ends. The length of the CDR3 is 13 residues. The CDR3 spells CASSYWRDGEQYF. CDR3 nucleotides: TGTGCCAGCAGTTACTGGCGGGACGGCGAGCAGTACTTC.

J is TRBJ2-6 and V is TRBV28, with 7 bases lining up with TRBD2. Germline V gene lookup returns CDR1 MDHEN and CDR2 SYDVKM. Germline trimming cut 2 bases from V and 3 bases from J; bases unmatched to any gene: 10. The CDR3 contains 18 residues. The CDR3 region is CASSLSGTPGGGANVLTF. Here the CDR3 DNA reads TGTGCCAGCAGTTTAAGCGGGACCCCGGGGGGTGGGGCCAACGTCCTGACTTTC.

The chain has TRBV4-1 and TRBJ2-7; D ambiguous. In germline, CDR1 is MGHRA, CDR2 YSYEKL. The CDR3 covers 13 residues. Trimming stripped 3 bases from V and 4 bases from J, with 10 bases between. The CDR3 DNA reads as TGCGCCAGCAGCCAGGGAATGGATTACGAGCAGTACTTC. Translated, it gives CASSQGMDYEQYF.

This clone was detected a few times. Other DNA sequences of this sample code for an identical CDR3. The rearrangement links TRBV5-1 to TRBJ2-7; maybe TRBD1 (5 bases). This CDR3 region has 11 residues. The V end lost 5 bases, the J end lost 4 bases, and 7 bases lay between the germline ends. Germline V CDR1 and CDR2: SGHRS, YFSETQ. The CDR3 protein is CASRSGYEQYF. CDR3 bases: TGCGCCAGCAGGTCAGGGTACGAGCAGTACTTC.

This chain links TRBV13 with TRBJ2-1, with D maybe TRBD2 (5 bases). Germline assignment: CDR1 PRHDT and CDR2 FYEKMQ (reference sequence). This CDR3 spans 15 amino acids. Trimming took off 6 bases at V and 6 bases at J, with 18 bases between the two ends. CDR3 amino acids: CASSQRAEFGNEQFF. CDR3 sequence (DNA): TGTGCCAGCAGTCAAAGAGCGGAGTTCGGCAATGAGCAGTTCTTC.

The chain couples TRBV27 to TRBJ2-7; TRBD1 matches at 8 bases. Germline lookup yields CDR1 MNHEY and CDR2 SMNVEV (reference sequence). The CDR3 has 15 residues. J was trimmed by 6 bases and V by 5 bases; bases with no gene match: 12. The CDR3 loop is CASSLGQGLTSEQYF. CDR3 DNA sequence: TGTGCCAGCAGTCTCGGACAGGGCCTAACTTCCGAGCAGTACTTC.

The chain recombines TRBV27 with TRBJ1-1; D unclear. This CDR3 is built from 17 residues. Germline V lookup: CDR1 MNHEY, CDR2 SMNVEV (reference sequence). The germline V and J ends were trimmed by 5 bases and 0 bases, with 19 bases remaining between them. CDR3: CASSPIGPRLMNTEAFF. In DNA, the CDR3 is TGTGCCAGCAGTCCCATCGGACCTCGGCTTATGAACACTGAAGCTTTCTTT.